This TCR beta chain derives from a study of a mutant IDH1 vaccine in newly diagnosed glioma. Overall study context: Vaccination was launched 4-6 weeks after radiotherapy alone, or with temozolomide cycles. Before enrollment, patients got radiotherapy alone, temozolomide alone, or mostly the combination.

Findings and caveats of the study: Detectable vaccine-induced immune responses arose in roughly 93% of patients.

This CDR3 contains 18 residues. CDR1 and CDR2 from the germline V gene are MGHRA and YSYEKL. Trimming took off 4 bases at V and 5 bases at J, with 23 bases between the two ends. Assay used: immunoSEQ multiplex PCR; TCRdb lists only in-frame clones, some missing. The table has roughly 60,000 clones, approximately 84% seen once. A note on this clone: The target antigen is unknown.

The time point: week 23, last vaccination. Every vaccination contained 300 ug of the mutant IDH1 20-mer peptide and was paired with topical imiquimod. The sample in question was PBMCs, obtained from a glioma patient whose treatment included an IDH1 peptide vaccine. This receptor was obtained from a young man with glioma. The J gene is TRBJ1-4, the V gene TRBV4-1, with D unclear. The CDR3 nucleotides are TGCGCCAGCAGCCTCATCCCCGTCAAAACCAGAGGGAATGAAAAACTGTTTTTT. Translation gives CASSLIPVKTRGNEKLFF.